The 18 T cell receptor beta chains presented below share a single source sample, sequenced in a study of GPR56 and killer-like receptors on CD4 memory cells. Using the reads, TCRdb records one entry per CDR3 protein without DNA. The sample yields approximately 3,000 distinct CDR3 sequences, of which the top ten take up roughly 3.2%. Sorting by FACS used killer cell lectin-like receptor and GPR56 expression to define five CD4+ populations. Sequenced: memory CD4+ T cells from blood. All receptors derive from a human donor in good health.

This clonotype is deemed medium-sized by its frequency. The gene calls are TRBV19 and TRBJ1-5; TCRdb outputs TRBD1, but without DNA this stays unchecked. The CDR3 loop spans 14 amino acids. Germline V gene sequence: CDR1 LNHDA, CDR2 SQIVND (reference sequence). The CDR3 is CASSMWGANQPQHF.

V usage is TRBV30 and J usage is TRBJ1-3; absent DNA, TCRdb's TRBD1 call cannot be checked. Germline values: CDR1 GTSNPN, CDR2 SVGIG (reference sequence). CDR3 length equals 13 residues. CDR3 protein: CASERGSGNTIYF.

This chain uses TRBV27 with TRBJ2-3; TCRdb selects TRBD1, and the lack of DNA leaves this call unchecked. The V gene's germline CDR1 is MNHEY and CDR2 SMNVEV (reference sequence). The CDR3 covers 18 residues. The CDR3 reads CASSSPLGGGKREDTQYF.

This clonotype is identified as medium-sized from frequency. The chain employs TRBV19 and TRBJ1-2; the TCRdb D gene call, TRBD1, has no DNA to confirm it. The V gene's germline CDR1 is LNHDA and CDR2 SQIVND (reference sequence). This CDR3 contains 17 residues. CDR3 sequence reads: CASSTGGGGLGNNGYTF.

This clonotype ranks as medium-sized in terms of frequency. The genes are TRBV19 and TRBJ2-1; no DNA is available, so the TRBD1 call from TCRdb remains unchecked. The germline V gene encodes CDR1 LNHDA and CDR2 SQIVND (reference sequence). This CDR3 region has 15 residues. This CDR3 reads CASSMRGEGYNEQFF.

The chain has TRBV14 and TRBJ1-1; TCRdb reports TRBD1, a call that lacks DNA to check it against. CDR3 length equals 14 residues. CDR1 SGHDN and CDR2 FVKESK come from the germline V gene. The CDR3 protein is CASSQGRGTTEAFF.

V and J are TRBV29-1 and TRBJ2-7. This CDR3 is built from 13 residues. Germline assignment: CDR1 SQVTM and CDR2 ANQGSEA. CDR3: CSVTPTPRHEQYF.

This clonotype counts as medium-sized by frequency. The J gene is TRBJ2-1, the V gene TRBV9. CDR3 length equals 12 residues. Germline loops: CDR1 SGDLS, CDR2 YYNGEE. Here the CDR3 reads CASNRGENEQFF.

The V gene is TRBV9, the J gene TRBJ1-4; TCRdb lists TRBD1, though no DNA is available to test this call. Germline values: CDR1 SGDLS, CDR2 YYNGEE. The CDR3 is 15 residues long. The chain's CDR3 is CASSSRDNPNEKLFF. The full variable domain, rest sourced from reference TRBV9 and TRBJ1-4, is DSGVTQTPKHLITATGQRVTLRCSPRSGDLSVYWYQQSLDQGLQFLIQYYNGEERAKGNILERFSAQQFPDLHSELNLSSLELGDSALYFCASSSRDNPNEKLFFGSGTQLSVL.

According to its frequency, this clonotype is medium-sized. The chain couples TRBV5-4 to TRBJ2-3; TCRdb's D call, TRBD1, is unchecked because there is no DNA. CDR3 length equals 14 residues. Per germline, CDR1 SGHNT and CDR2 YYREEE (reference sequence). CDR3 amino acids: CASSSNTGSGTQYF.

The genes are TRBV20-1 and TRBJ1-4; TCRdb gives TRBD1 as the D gene, but with no DNA this cannot be confirmed. CDR1 DFQATT and CDR2 SNEGSKA come from the germline V gene (reference sequence). The CDR3 has 13 residues. CDR3 protein: CSASTGSGEKLFF.

The chain joins TRBV20-1 to TRBJ2-3. The CDR3 contains 12 residues. CDR1 is DFQATT and CDR2 is SNEGSKA in the germline V gene (reference sequence). CDR3 in amino acids: CSALENTDTQYF.

V gene TRBV12-3 or TRBV12-4 combines with J gene TRBJ1-6; TCRdb outputs TRBD1, but without DNA this stays unchecked. This CDR3 has 14 residues. CDR3 region: CASSSTGGHSPLHF.

This clonotype is medium-sized by frequency. The chain couples TRBV19 to TRBJ2-6; the TCRdb call, TRBD1, lacks DNA for checking. This CDR3 has 19 amino acids. Germline V lookup: CDR1 LNHDA, CDR2 SQIVND (reference sequence). The chain's CDR3 is CASSTMADWGPSGANVLTF.

According to its frequency, this clonotype is medium-sized. The chain joins TRBV27 to TRBJ2-4. Germline values: CDR1 MNHEY, CDR2 SMNVEV (reference sequence). The CDR3 loop spans 15 amino acids. The CDR3 here is CASSLMASSKNIQYF.

The chain has TRBV11-3 and TRBJ2-2; lacking DNA, the TRBD1 call made by TCRdb goes unchecked. Germline CDR1 and CDR2: SGHNT and YENEEA. The CDR3 has 15 amino acids. Here the CDR3 reads CASIGFTGSTGELFF.

This clonotype is deemed medium-sized (0.01 to 0.1%) by its frequency. The chain recombines TRBV5-5 with TRBJ1-1; TCRdb calls TRBD1, which cannot be checked without DNA. The length of the CDR3 is 13 residues. CDR1 is SGHKS, CDR2 YYEKEE, per germline (reference sequence). CDR3 residues: CASSGSTGTEAFF. The whole variable domain, remainder taken from reference TRBV5-5 and TRBJ1-1, is DAGVTQSPTHLIKTRGQQVTLRCSPISGHKSVSWYQQVLGQGPQFIFQYYEKEERGRGNFPDRFSARQFPNYSSELNVNALLLGDSALYLCASSGSTGTEAFFGQGTRLTVV.

The J gene is TRBJ2-1, the V gene TRBV19; TCRdb returns TRBD1, unconfirmable since there is no DNA. This CDR3 has 15 amino acids. The germline CDR1 and CDR2 sequences are LNHDA and SQIVND (reference sequence). This CDR3 reads CASSMREAGRGEHFF.